Each of the 32 T cell receptor beta chains below was sequenced from the same sample in a study (dated by TCRdb to between 2021 and 2024). The library was produced with the immunoSEQ multiplex PCR assay. TCRdb retrieved this table from immuneACCESS and kept in-frame rearrangements only. Not all clones are present; in checked studies, unresolved V genes account for under half, and no reason is known for the remainder. Counted in this sample were about 68,000 clones; about 93% of them appeared once. 4% to 5% of the sample lies in the top ten. The sequenced sample consisted of PBMCs. The receptors here all came from a man aged 40-50 years with rheumatoid arthritis.

This clone was detected once. V is TRBV7-3 and J is TRBJ2-7; 7 nucleotides match TRBD1. The germline V gene has CDR1 SGHTA and CDR2 FQGTGA. With 5 bases clipped from V and 3 bases from J, the junction kept 7 bases outside the gene matches. The CDR3 extends over 14 amino acids. The CDR3 reads CASSPTRDSYEQYF. DNA of the CDR3: TGTGCCAGCAGCCCAACACGGGACAGCTACGAGCAGTACTTC.

This sequence joins TRBV18 and TRBJ1-1; D remains unclear. The V gene's germline CDR1 is KGHSH and CDR2 LQKENI. CDR3 size: 14 residues. Deletions cut 3 bases from V and 4 bases from J, with 12 bases between. In DNA, the CDR3 is TGTGCCAGCTCACCTCGGGATTCCGGCACTGAAGCTTTCTTT. It specifies CASSPRDSGTEAFF.

V is TRBV11-3 and J is TRBJ1-1; D is ambiguous. Germline V CDR1 and CDR2: SGHNT, YENEEA. V lost 2 bases to trimming and J lost 3 bases, with 7 bases between them. The CDR3 totals 13 residues. Here the CDR3 DNA reads TGTGCCAGCAGCTTAAAGGGTCACACTGAAGCTTTCTTT. This translates into CASSLKGHTEAFF.

The chain is built from TRBV7-2 and TRBJ1-1, with TRBD1 matching 7 bases. CDR1 and CDR2 from the germline V gene are SGHTA and FQGNSA. With 1 base clipped from V and 8 bases from J, the junction kept 4 bases outside the gene matches. CDR3 length: 13 residues. The CDR3 DNA sequence: TGTGCCAGCAGCTTAGTGGGACAGAGCGAAGCTTTCTTT. Protein product: CASSLVGQSEAFF.

The chain combines TRBV3-1 (or the pseudogene TRBV3-2) with TRBJ2-7; 9 bases are a match to TRBD1. V shed 5 bases and J 2 bases; nucleotides not matched to a gene: 7. CDR3 length: 15 residues. CDR1 and CDR2 from the germline V gene are LGHDT and YNNKEL (reference sequence). CDR3 DNA: TGTGCCAGCAGCTATTACAGGGGGCGCACCTACGAGCAGTACTTC. Translated, it gives CASSYYRGRTYEQYF.

The gene calls are TRBV25-1 and TRBJ1-6, with D possibly being TRBD1 (6 bases). CDR1 MGHDK and CDR2 SYGVNS come from the germline V gene. V was cut by 6 bases and J by 7 bases, with 19 bases left in between. CDR3 length: 16 amino acids. The CDR3 loop reads CASRAPGEGINSPLHF. The CDR3 DNA follows: TGTGCCAGCAGAGCCCCAGGGGAAGGGATCAATTCACCCCTCCACTTT.

CDR3 in amino acids: CASSTGQLFVSPLHF. The CDR3 nucleotides are TGCGCCAGCAGCACGGGACAGCTCTTCGTCTCACCCCTCCACTTT. V and J are TRBV5-1 and TRBJ1-6, with 7 bases aligning to TRBD1. The CDR3 contains 15 residues. Per germline, CDR1 SGHRS and CDR2 YFSETQ. V shed 4 bases, J shed 10 bases, and the junction held 11 bases outside the gene matches. The variable domain in full, completed from reference TRBV5-1 and TRBJ1-6, reads KAGVTQTPRYLIKTRGQQVTLSCSPISGHRSVSWYQQTPGQGLQFLFEYFSETQRNKGNFPGRFSGRQFSNSRSEMNVSTLELGDSALYLCASSTGQLFVSPLHFGNGTRLTVT.

The J gene is TRBJ2-3, the V gene TRBV11-2, with D possibly being TRBD2 (5 bases). The germline V gene encodes CDR1 SGHAT and CDR2 FQNNGV. The CDR3 extends over 13 amino acids. V lost 0 bases to trimming and J lost 5 bases, with 6 bases between them. The CDR3 DNA reads as TGTGCCAGCAGCTTAGATCGGGGAGATACGCAGTATTTT. As protein: CASSLDRGDTQYF.

This chain uses TRBV7-2 with TRBJ2-7; TRBD1 matches at 7 bases. CDR1 is SGHTA and CDR2 is FQGNSA in the germline V gene. The length of the CDR3 is 14 residues. Trimming at V came to 4 bases and at J to 3 bases, leaving 6 bases not matched to a gene. CDR3 sequence (DNA): TGTGCCAGCAGCTCCCCCGGGACAGTCTACGAGCAGTACTTC. It is translated as CASSSPGTVYEQYF.

The J gene is TRBJ1-5, the V gene TRBV13; a weak D match, TRBD1 (5 bases). The CDR3 totals 15 residues. Per germline, CDR1 PRHDT and CDR2 FYEKMQ (reference sequence). V gave up 3 bases and J gave up 3 bases, with 12 bases separating them. The CDR3: CASSFKGQVNQPQHF. The CDR3 nucleotides are TGTGCCAGCAGCTTCAAGGGGCAAGTCAATCAGCCCCAGCATTTT.

The chain employs TRBV5-4 and TRBJ1-6, with TRBD1 as a possible D gene (5 bases). V lost 4 bases and J lost 0, with 20 bases in between. This CDR3 has 19 residues. CDR1 SGHNT and CDR2 YYREEE come from the germline V gene (reference sequence). The CDR3 DNA reads TGTGCCAGCAGCCATGGAGGTGGGGCCTTGAGCTCCTATAATTCACCCCTCCACTTT. This codes for CASSHGGGALSSYNSPLHF.

The chain couples TRBV5-4 to TRBJ2-7, with D perhaps matching TRBD1 or TRBD2 (5 bases each). The CDR3 is made up of 14 amino acids. CDR1 is SGHNT and CDR2 is YYREEE in the germline V gene (reference sequence). The V gene lost 4 bases and the J gene lost 4 bases, with 15 bases spanning the gap. As DNA, the CDR3 is TGTGCCAGCAGCCCAATCACAGGCGGGTACGAGCAGTACTTC. Amino acids: CASSPITGGYEQYF.

This clone was detected only once. V gene TRBV7-2 combines with J gene TRBJ2-1; TRBD1 agrees at 12 bases. There are 17 residues in the CDR3. The germline V gene has CDR1 SGHTA and CDR2 FQGNSA. J was trimmed by 6 bases and V by 5 bases; bases with no gene match: 11. The CDR3 sequence: CASSQAGTGGFSNEQFF. CDR3 in DNA: TGTGCCAGCAGCCAAGCCGGGACAGGGGGCTTCTCCAATGAGCAGTTCTTC.

The chain couples TRBV4-3 to TRBJ2-2; D is undetermined. Germline CDR1 reads LGHNA; CDR2 reads YSLEER. The CDR3 has 14 residues. V lost 0 bases and J lost 4, with 6 bases in between. The chain's CDR3 is CASSQDIFTGELFF. DNA of the CDR3: TGCGCCAGCAGCCAAGATATTTTCACCGGGGAGCTGTTTTTT.

The chain is built from TRBV14 and TRBJ2-7, with 8 bases fitting TRBD2. CDR3 size: 15 residues. CDR1 and CDR2 from the germline V gene are SGHDN and FVKESK. Unmatched junction bases numbered 6, after V lost 4 bases and J lost 1 base. DNA of the CDR3: TGTGCCAGCAGCCCCAGCGGGAGTGGGTCCTACGAGCAGTACTTC. It yields the protein CASSPSGSGSYEQYF.

The J gene is TRBJ2-1, the V gene TRBV28; 7 bases fit TRBD1. From germline, CDR1 is MDHEN and CDR2 SYDVKM. CDR3 size: 18 residues. V gave up 5 bases and J gave up 3 bases; unmatched junction bases: 16. The chain's CDR3 is CASSPHLLGQKLYNEQFF. The CDR3 region has the DNA TGTGCCAGCAGTCCCCACCTTTTGGGACAGAAGCTCTACAATGAGCAGTTCTTC.

The chain carries TRBV7-3 and TRBJ1-1; D is unresolved. Germline lookup yields CDR1 SGHTA and CDR2 FQGTGA. Deletions cut 1 base from V and 1 base from J, with 10 bases between. CDR3 size: 15 residues. CDR3: CASSLSAAGNTEAFF. CDR3 bases: TGTGCCAGCAGCTTAAGTGCTGCAGGGAACACTGAAGCTTTCTTT.

The rearrangement uses TRBV6-5 and TRBJ2-3; D is undetermined. CDR3 size: 14 residues. Germline CDR1 MNHEY, CDR2 SVGAGI. Trimming took 0 bases from V and 2 from J, leaving 6 bases between them. CDR3 sequence: CASSYSGPTDTQYF. The DNA for the CDR3 is TGTGCCAGCAGTTACTCCGGGCCCACAGATACGCAGTATTTT.

V gene TRBV13 combines with J gene TRBJ1-1, with D hard to call. V was cut by 5 bases and J by 1 base, with 11 bases left in between. CDR1 is PRHDT and CDR2 is FYEKMQ in the germline V gene (reference sequence). This CDR3 has 14 residues. This CDR3 reads CASSPDLPNTEAFF. Here the CDR3 DNA reads TGTGCCAGCAGCCCCGATCTGCCGAACACTGAAGCTTTCTTT.

This clone appeared once. V gene TRBV19 combines with J gene TRBJ2-7; weak D call: TRBD2 (7 bases). This CDR3 has 17 amino acids. Germline V gene sequence: CDR1 LNHDA, CDR2 SQIVND (reference sequence). Trimming cost V 4 bases and J 2 bases, with 21 bases left between them. The CDR3 here is CASSTAGGRGPPYEQYF. The CDR3 DNA follows: TGTGCCAGTAGTACCGCCGGCGGGCGGGGGCCCCCCTACGAGCAGTACTTC.

This chain uses TRBV7-6 with TRBJ2-6; 14 nucleotides line up with TRBD2. The ends lost 5 bases at V and 1 base at J; junction bases unmatched: 13. The CDR3 is 21 amino acids. Germline V gene lookup returns CDR1 SGHVS and CDR2 FNYEAQ. CDR3 sequence (DNA): TGTGCCAGCAGCCCGCGGGGACTAGCGGGAGTAGTTGGGTCTGGGGCCAACGTCCTGACTTTC. Protein product: CASSPRGLAGVVGSGANVLTF.

This chain links TRBV7-3 with TRBJ1-1; possibly TRBD1 for D (5 bases). This CDR3 comprises 17 residues. Germline CDR1 SGHTA, CDR2 FQGTGA. V was shortened by 0 bases and J by 3 bases, with 17 bases between the two germline ends. CDR3 nucleotides: TGTGCCAGCAGCTTAACTCCCTGGGCTGGGGCGGACACTGAAGCTTTCTTT. This encodes CASSLTPWAGADTEAFF.

This chain uses TRBV18 with TRBJ1-1; D is perhaps TRBD1 (6 bases). Germline values: CDR1 KGHSH, CDR2 LQKENI. The ends were cut back, 4 bases at V and 3 bases at J, with 6 bases in the middle. The CDR3 extends over 12 amino acids. The CDR3 DNA reads as TGTGCCAGCTCACAGGGGGACACTGAAGCTTTCTTT. This sequence encodes CASSQGDTEAFF.

The rearrangement links TRBV6-2 or TRBV6-3 to TRBJ1-2, with 8 bases lining up with TRBD1. V was pared by 6 bases and J by 6 bases, with 9 bases of the junction left unmatched. The V gene's germline CDR1 is MNHEY and CDR2 SVGEGT. The CDR3 runs to 14 residues. CDR3 sequence: CASSYSDRVDGYTF. The CDR3 nucleotides are TGTGCCAGCAGCTATTCGGACAGGGTGGATGGCTACACCTTC.

This sequence joins TRBV7-2 and TRBJ2-5; TRBD1 aligns across 7 bases. Germline values: CDR1 SGHTA, CDR2 FQGNSA. The CDR3 has 16 residues. Losses at the gene ends were 3 bases for V and 4 bases for J; bases not matched to a gene: 11. The CDR3 sequence: CASSLVQGRFPETQYF. The CDR3 nucleotides are TGTGCCAGCAGCTTGGTACAGGGGCGGTTTCCAGAGACCCAGTACTTC.

The V and J genes are TRBV27 and TRBJ2-7; 12 bases map to TRBD1. Germline V gene sequence: CDR1 MNHEY, CDR2 SMNVEV (reference sequence). Trimming cost V 0 bases and J 1 base; bases outside gene matches: 4. This CDR3 contains 17 residues. CDR3 in DNA: TGTGCCAGCAGTTTATCCCCGGGACAGGGGGCTTCCTACGAGCAGTACTTC. This codes for CASSLSPGQGASYEQYF.

The rearrangement uses TRBV18 and TRBJ1-1; no firm D call. V lost 3 bases and J 2 bases, leaving 10 bases between the germline ends. The CDR3 sequence is 14 residues long. CDR1 and CDR2 from the germline V gene are KGHSH and LQKENI. The CDR3 reads CASSPGEINTEAFF. In DNA form, the CDR3 reads TGTGCCAGCTCACCTGGGGAGATAAACACTGAAGCTTTCTTT. The entire variable domain, with the rest obtained from reference TRBV18 and TRBJ1-1, is as follows: NAGVMQNPRHLVRRRGQEARLRCSPMKGHSHVYWYRQLPEEGLKFMVYLQKENIIDESGMPKERFSAEFPKEGPSILRIQQVVRGDSAAYFCASSPGEINTEAFFGQGTRLTVV.

Concerning this clone itself: Other DNA sequences of this sample code for an identical CDR3. This chain links TRBV7-2 with TRBJ1-6; TRBD1 matches at 8 bases. The CDR3 has 15 amino acids. Germline CDR1 reads SGHTA; CDR2 reads FQGNSA. The V segment lost 1 base and the J segment 7 bases; nucleotides outside the gene matches: 3. Here the CDR3 reads CASSLGTGTNSPLHF. The CDR3, as DNA: TGTGCCAGCAGCTTAGGGACAGGGACGAATTCACCCCTCCACTTT.

The chain combines TRBV4-1 with TRBJ1-6, with D possibly being TRBD1 (6 bases). The CDR3 spans 16 residues. The V and J ends lost 0 bases and 4 bases respectively, with 10 bases between them. CDR1 is MGHRA, CDR2 YSYEKL, per germline. CDR3 nucleotide sequence: TGCGCCAGCAGCCAAGATCCGACAGGATATAATTCACCCCTCCACTTT. This codes for CASSQDPTGYNSPLHF.

The V gene is TRBV19, the J gene TRBJ1-5; D gene ambiguous. V was cut by 7 bases and J by 6 bases, with 19 bases left in between. CDR1 is LNHDA and CDR2 is SQIVND in the germline V gene (reference sequence). There are 15 residues in the CDR3. Written as DNA, the CDR3 is TGTGCCAGTACTAATTGGGAAGGGAATGGTCAGCCCCAGCATTTT. This gives the protein CASTNWEGNGQPQHF.

This chain uses TRBV6-5 with TRBJ1-5; D ambiguous. The CDR3 is made up of 14 amino acids. The germline gives CDR1 MNHEY, CDR2 SVGAGI. Trimming left V 3 bases short and J 7 bases short, with 13 bases between. DNA for the CDR3: TGTGCCAGCAGTTATTCCGCTGGGCGACAGCCCCAGCATTTT. This sequence encodes CASSYSAGRQPQHF.

The rearrangement uses TRBV21-1 and TRBJ1-6; the table's D gene call, TRBD1, was not cross checked with the DNA. TRBV21-1 is classified as a pseudogene. The CDR3 has 15 residues. CDR3 region: CASSKRGGGNSPLHF. In DNA form, the CDR3 reads TGTGCCAGCAGCAAAAGAGGGGGCGGTAATTCACCCCTCCACTTT.